The next 6 T cell receptor beta chains were all read from a single sample in a study of radiotherapy plus CTLA-4 blockade in lung cancer. The table came from immunoSEQ multiplex PCR; TCRdb's copy has only in-frame clones and leaves some out. The sample records about 97,000 clones, around 79% being singletons. Sequenced here: peripheral blood, sampled from a patient treated with radiotherapy plus ipilimumab. All receptors come from a human donor with non-small cell lung cancer who had a partial response to radiotherapy plus ipilimumab. Some clones in this sample may be carry-over from other donors' samples.

This sequence joins TRBV28 and TRBJ2-3, with D maybe TRBD2 (6 bases). V gave up 8 bases and J gave up 0 bases, with 12 bases separating them. CDR3 length equals 14 residues. Germline V CDR1 and CDR2: MDHEN, SYDVKM. The CDR3 DNA sequence: TGTGCCAGCCTGAGCGGGCTTAGCACAGATACGCAGTATTTT. This sequence encodes CASLSGLSTDTQYF.

This rearrangement joins TRBV28 to TRBJ1-5; 9 positions match TRBD1. The junction had 13 bases not matched to a gene; V was cut back by 6 bases and J by 4 bases. CDR1 is MDHEN and CDR2 is SYDVKM in the germline V gene. This CDR3 has 17 residues. The DNA for the CDR3 is TGTGCCAGCAGGAGCTCCGTAACAGGGGGCGATAATCAGCCCCAGCATTTT. Protein sequence: CASRSSVTGGDNQPQHF.

V usage is TRBV28 and J usage is TRBJ1-4; D might be TRBD1 (6 bases). The CDR3 runs 16 residues. The germline V gene encodes CDR1 MDHEN and CDR2 SYDVKM. V shed 5 bases and J shed 4 bases, with 17 bases lying between them. CDR3: CASSPGGGRVNEKLFF. The CDR3, as DNA: TGTGCCAGCAGTCCCGGGGGGGGCAGGGTTAATGAAAAACTGTTTTTT.

The chain joins TRBV18 to TRBJ2-5; D unresolved. Trimming removed 0 bases at V and 4 bases at J, with 9 bases between. Germline assignment: CDR1 KGHSH and CDR2 LQKENI. CDR3 length: 14 amino acids. The CDR3, as DNA: TGTGCCAGCTCACCACCCTTCCCTCTAGAGACCCAGTACTTC. This encodes CASSPPFPLETQYF.

This chain connects TRBV7-8 to TRBJ1-5, with TRBD1 as a possible D gene (6 bases). This CDR3 region has 15 residues. V was trimmed by 7 bases and J by 11 bases, leaving 24 bases between them. Germline loops: CDR1 SGHVS, CDR2 FQNEAQ. CDR3 in DNA: TGTGCCAGCAAGGTCGGGACAACCCATTTAGGGGCCCAGCATTTT. Amino acid sequence: CASKVGTTHLGAQHF.

CDR3 DNA: TGTGCCAGCAGACCCACAGGGGCGGGGGAGCAGTACTTC. Translating it yields CASRPTGAGEQYF. The rearrangement uses TRBV6-1 and TRBJ2-7, with D tentatively TRBD1 (7 bases). V dropped 6 bases and J dropped 7 bases, with 16 bases sitting between them. In germline, CDR1 is MNHNS, CDR2 SASEGT. The CDR3 covers 13 residues.